Presented here are 25 T cell receptor beta chains from one specimen sequenced in a study of shared clonotypes between healthy human individuals. Here immunoSEQ multiplex PCR was the method, and the copy in TCRdb shows in-frame clones only, minus some. This table holds about 560,000 clones, around 77% found once. The material sequenced was PBMCs. Every receptor here comes from a woman in her thirties or forties in good health. Some clones in this sample may be carry-over from other donors' samples.

V is TRBV23-1 and J is TRBJ2-1; unclear D gene. TRBV23-1 is an open reading frame, and its role is uncertain. Deletions cut 8 bases from V and 4 bases from J, with 24 bases between. The CDR3 totals 17 residues. The CDR3, as DNA: TGCGCCAGCTCTACGACGGTAGCCGATTCTCGATACAATGAGCAGTTCTTC. This codes for CASSTTVADSRYNEQFF.

For this clone: A much more abundant neighbour one base away suggests this may be a read error. V is TRBV7-3 and J is TRBJ1-1; D unresolved. There are 13 residues in the CDR3. V lost 8 bases to trimming and J lost 0 bases, with 10 bases between them. Germline CDR1 reads SGHTA; CDR2 reads FQGTGA. The CDR3 bases are TGTGCCAGCGGCTCACTAATGAACACTGAAGCTTTCTTT. This encodes CASGSLMNTEAFF.

Note on this clone: This sample includes further DNA sequences coding for the same CDR3. V gene TRBV7-3 combines with J gene TRBJ1-2, with D unresolved. Per the germline V gene, CDR1 is SGHTA and CDR2 is FQGTGA. CDR3 length: 13 residues. Trimming cost V 5 bases and J 2 bases, with 9 bases left between them. CDR3 DNA: TGTGCCAGCAGCCCGGACGGGAACTATGGCTACACCTTC. Protein sequence: CASSPDGNYGYTF.

The gene calls are TRBV6-6 and TRBJ2-1; no clear D gene. CDR3 size: 15 residues. Deletions cut 5 bases from V and 7 bases from J, with 18 bases between. Germline CDR1 reads MNHNY; CDR2 reads SVGAGI (reference sequence). The CDR3 reads CASSPLNFPANEQFF. CDR3 coding DNA: TGTGCCAGCAGTCCGTTAAATTTCCCCGCTAATGAGCAGTTCTTC.

The V and J genes are TRBV30 and TRBJ2-1; 12 bases map to TRBD2. The germline V gene encodes CDR1 GTSNPN and CDR2 SVGIG (reference sequence). V was pared by 2 bases and J by 12 bases, with 8 bases of the junction left unmatched. There are 14 residues in the CDR3. The CDR3 nucleotides are TGTGCCTGGAGTCGGACTAGCGGGATTCATCGGCAGTTCTTC. This codes for CAWSRTSGIHRQFF. Variable domain in full (rest from reference TRBV30 and TRBJ2-1): SQTIHQWPATLVQPVGSPLSLECTVEGTSNPNLYWYRQAAGRGLQLLFYSVGIGQISSEVPQNLSASRPQDRQFILSSKKLLLSDSGFYLCAWSRTSGIHRQFFGPGTRLTVL.

About this clone itself: It is likely a read error: a sequence one base away is far more abundant. The V gene is TRBV29-1, the J gene TRBJ1-3; D might be TRBD1 (5 bases). There are 12 residues in the CDR3. CDR1 and CDR2 (germline): SQVTM, ANQGSEA. The CDR3 loop is CSVESGVDTVYF. The CDR3 DNA follows: TGCAGCGTTGAATCCGGCGTGGACACCGTATATTTT.

The sample holds a few counts of this clone. The J gene is TRBJ2-3, the V gene TRBV11-2, with no clear D. CDR3 length: 15 amino acids. CDR1 is SGHAT, CDR2 FQNNGV, per germline. The V gene lost 4 bases and the J gene lost 3 bases, with 14 bases spanning the gap. The CDR3 sequence is CASSYNPDRTDTQYF. CDR3 DNA sequence: TGTGCCAGCAGCTACAACCCGGACCGAACAGATACGCAGTATTTT.

V usage is TRBV27 and J usage is TRBJ2-1; D perhaps matches TRBD1 (5 bases). The CDR3 length is 13 residues. Deletions cut 5 bases from V and 4 bases from J, with 9 bases between. Germline V gives CDR1 MNHEY, CDR2 SMNVEV (reference sequence). CDR3 residues: CASSAGAYNEQFF. The CDR3 DNA is TGTGCCAGCAGTGCTGGGGCTTACAATGAGCAGTTCTTC.

This sequence joins TRBV21-1 and TRBJ2-7. TRBV21-1 is classified as a pseudogene. The CDR3 has 13 amino acids. This CDR3 is CASSWECRYEQYF. The DNA for the CDR3 is TGTGCCAGCAGCTGGGAATGTCGGTACGAGCAGTACTTC.

V and J are TRBV19 and TRBJ1-2; 7 nucleotides align to TRBD1. The ends lost 4 bases at V and 4 bases at J; junction bases unmatched: 0. Germline lookup yields CDR1 LNHDA and CDR2 SQIVND (reference sequence). The CDR3 is made up of 12 amino acids. CDR3 in DNA: TGTGCCAGTAGTAGGGACAGCTATGGCTACACCTTC. Protein sequence: CASSRDSYGYTF.

This clone was seen just once. V gene TRBV19 combines with J gene TRBJ2-3, with unresolved D. V lost 3 bases, J lost 6 bases, and 10 bases lay in between. This CDR3 region has 13 residues. The germline CDR1 and CDR2 sequences are LNHDA and SQIVND (reference sequence). The CDR3 reads CASSILGRDTQYF. The CDR3 DNA reads TGTGCCAGTAGTATTTTAGGTCGCGATACGCAGTATTTT.

This clone was seen a single time. This rearrangement joins TRBV7-8 to TRBJ2-1; D not certain. The CDR3 length is 15 residues. The germline V and J ends were trimmed by 0 bases and 3 bases, with 9 bases remaining between them. The V gene's germline CDR1 is SGHVS and CDR2 FQNEAQ. DNA of the CDR3: TGTGCCAGCAGCTTAGCGCATTCCAACTACAATGAGCAGTTCTTC. Translating gives CASSLAHSNYNEQFF.

The rearrangement uses TRBV10-2 and TRBJ2-7, with TRBD1 matching over 8 bases. In germline, CDR1 is WSHSY, CDR2 SAAADI. The V and J ends lost 4 bases and 7 bases, in that order; junction bases with no gene match: 6. This CDR3 contains 13 residues. CDR3 coding DNA: TGCGCCAGCAGTGGTGGGACAGGTGGTGAGCAGTACTTC. Translation gives CASSGGTGGEQYF.

This clone was counted many times. In the same sample, other DNA sequences code for this CDR3. The chain has TRBV6-1 and TRBJ2-1; D is perhaps TRBD2 (5 bases). The CDR3 loop spans 15 amino acids. The V gene's germline CDR1 is MNHNS and CDR2 SASEGT. Trimming removed 0 bases from V and 2 bases from J, with 8 bases in between. CDR3 protein: CASSEAGEAYNEQFF. CDR3 bases: TGTGCCAGCAGTGAAGCGGGAGAGGCCTACAATGAGCAGTTCTTC.

This CDR3 is CASTPRSGMITGELFF. Here the CDR3 DNA reads TGTGCCAGCACCCCACGTAGCGGGATGATCACCGGGGAGCTGTTTTTT. The gene calls are TRBV7-6 and TRBJ2-2, with 8 bases that match TRBD2. The CDR3 length is 16 residues. Losses at the gene ends were 7 bases for V and 4 bases for J; bases not matched to a gene: 11. In germline, CDR1 is SGHVS, CDR2 FNYEAQ.

The chain couples TRBV19 to TRBJ1-2, with 9 bases fitting TRBD1. Germline CDR1 is LNHDA and CDR2 is SQIVND (reference sequence). Losses at the gene ends were 5 bases for V and 5 bases for J; bases not matched to a gene: 12. The CDR3 extends over 16 amino acids. The DNA for the CDR3 is TGTGCCAGTAGTCGTAAGGACAGGGGATCTCCATATGGCTACACCTTC. As protein: CASSRKDRGSPYGYTF.

The rearrangement links TRBV11-2 to TRBJ2-3; D is undetermined. Germline lookup yields CDR1 SGHAT and CDR2 FQNNGV. V lost 0 bases, J lost 7 bases, and 5 bases lay in between. This CDR3 has 12 residues. The CDR3: CASSLEENTQYF. The CDR3 DNA follows: TGTGCCAGCAGCTTAGAGGAGAATACGCAGTATTTT.

V and J are TRBV2 and TRBJ2-4; maybe TRBD1 (5 bases). The CDR3 consists of 14 residues. Germline CDR1 and CDR2: SNHLY and FYNNEI. V lost 4 bases to trimming and J lost 2 bases, with 9 bases between them. CDR3 in DNA: TGTGCCAGCAGTGCAGGGTTGTCCAAAAACATTCAGTACTTC. Translated, it gives CASSAGLSKNIQYF.

This chain joins TRBV10-2 and TRBJ2-5; D possibly corresponds to TRBD2 (5 bases). The CDR3 runs 14 residues. V was cut by 4 bases and J by 5 bases, with 14 bases left in between. Germline values: CDR1 WSHSY, CDR2 SAAADI. CDR3 in amino acids: CASSVLGVRETQYF. The CDR3 nucleotides are TGCGCCAGCAGTGTACTAGGTGTTCGGGAGACCCAGTACTTC.

The V call is TRBV4-3, the J call TRBJ2-2; D is perhaps TRBD2 (5 bases). The germline V gene has CDR1 LGHNA and CDR2 YSLEER. The CDR3 has 16 residues. Deletions cut 1 base from V and 8 bases from J, with 17 bases between. The CDR3 spells CASSQALRALEGELFF. For the CDR3, the DNA is TGCGCCAGCAGCCAAGCTCTGAGGGCGTTAGAAGGGGAGCTGTTTTTT.

The rearrangement uses TRBV6-4 and TRBJ2-1; 7 bases agree with TRBD2. Germline CDR1 is MRHNA and CDR2 is SNTAGT. Trimming cost V 5 bases and J 5 bases; bases outside gene matches: 3. The CDR3 covers 13 residues. The CDR3 reads CASSFSGNNEQFF. CDR3 sequence (DNA): TGTGCCAGCAGTTTCAGCGGGAACAATGAGCAGTTCTTC.

Only one count was recorded for this clone. This chain uses TRBV21-1 with TRBJ2-3; the D call TRBD2 from the table was never checked on the DNA. TRBV21-1 is marked as a pseudogene. This CDR3 comprises 18 residues. CDR3 sequence reads: CASMSSGSKGGITDTQYF. DNA of the CDR3: TGTGCCAGCATGAGTAGCGGGAGCAAAGGGGGAATCACAGATACGCAGTATTTT.

The J gene is TRBJ2-6, the V gene TRBV5-4, with 8 nucleotides matching TRBD1. The CDR3 extends over 16 amino acids. V gave up 4 bases and J gave up 2 bases; unmatched junction bases: 5. Germline-derived CDR1 and CDR2 are SGHNT and YYREEE (reference sequence). Here the CDR3 reads CASSGLTGAGANVLTF. CDR3 coding DNA: TGTGCCAGCAGCGGATTGACAGGGGCTGGGGCCAACGTCCTGACTTTC.

J is TRBJ2-3 and V is TRBV2, with 12 bases that match TRBD2. The CDR3 contains 14 residues. The ends lost 11 bases at V and 4 bases at J; junction bases unmatched: 7. Germline CDR1 and CDR2: SNHLY and FYNNEI. CDR3 coding DNA: TGTGCCGGATCTAGCGGGAGGGCCTCAGATACGCAGTATTTT. Its translation: CAGSSGRASDTQYF.

The rearrangement joins TRBV5-4 to TRBJ2-3, with D possibly being TRBD1 (6 bases). Germline V gene data show CDR1 as SGHNT and CDR2 as YYREEE (reference sequence). The CDR3 sequence is 12 residues long. Trimming took off 3 bases at V and 6 bases at J, with 8 bases between the two ends. CDR3 sequence reads: CASSWGQDTQYF. As DNA, the CDR3 is TGTGCCAGCAGCTGGGGGCAGGATACGCAGTATTTT.